This record concerns one TCR beta chain sequence. Trimming removed 4 bases at V and 6 bases at J, with 15 bases between. Germline CDR1 and CDR2: SNHLY and FYNNEI. The CDR3 has 14 amino acids. This entry is derived from a study of technical replicates of blood from a handful of donors. Sequencing used immunoSEQ multiplex PCR; TCRdb keeps in-frame clones, though not all of them. The sample consists of tens of thousands of clones, 85% to 95% of them appearing once. The chain is built from TRBV2 and TRBJ1-1; a weak D match, TRBD1 (6 bases). Material for sequencing was PBMCs. This sequence was found in a human donor in good health. Some clones in this sample may be carry-over from other donors' samples. The CDR3 sequence: CASSVDLGGAEAFF. In nucleotides, the CDR3 is TGTGCCAGCAGTGTGGACCTAGGGGGGGCTGAAGCTTTCTTT.